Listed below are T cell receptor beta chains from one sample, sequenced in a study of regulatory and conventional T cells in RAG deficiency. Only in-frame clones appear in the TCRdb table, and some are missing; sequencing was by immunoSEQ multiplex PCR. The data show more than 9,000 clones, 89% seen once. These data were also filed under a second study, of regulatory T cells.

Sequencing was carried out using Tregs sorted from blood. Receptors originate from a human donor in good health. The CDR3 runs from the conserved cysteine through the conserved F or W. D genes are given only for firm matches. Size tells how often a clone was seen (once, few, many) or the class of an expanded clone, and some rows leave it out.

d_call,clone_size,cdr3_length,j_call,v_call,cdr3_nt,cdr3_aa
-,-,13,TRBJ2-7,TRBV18,TGTGCCAGCTCACCGACAGGCTACTACGAGCAGTACTTC,CASSPTGYYEQYF
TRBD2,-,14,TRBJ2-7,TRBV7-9,TGTGCCAGCAGCCGGGGGGGGGAGAACTACGAGCAGTACTTC,CASSRGGENYEQYF
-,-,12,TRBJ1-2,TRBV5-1,TGCGCCAGCAGCTTCGCACAGGATGGCTACACCTTC,CASSFAQDGYTF
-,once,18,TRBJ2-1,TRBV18,TGTGCCAGCTCACCGCTGCCCCTGGGTGGGAGCTCCTACAATGAGCAGTTCTTC,CASSPLPLGGSSYNEQFF
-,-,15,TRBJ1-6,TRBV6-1,TGTGCCAGCAGGTCAGAGGGGTCGTATAATTCACCCCTCCACTTT,CASRSEGSYNSPLHF
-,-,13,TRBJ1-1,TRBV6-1,TGTGCCAGCCGGGGGGGAGGGAACACTGAAGCTTTCTTT,CASRGGGNTEAFF
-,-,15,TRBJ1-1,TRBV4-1,TGCGCCAGCAGCCAAGATGGCAGGGCGAACACTGAAGCTTTCTTT,CASSQDGRANTEAFF
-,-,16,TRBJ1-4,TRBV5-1,TGCGCCAGCAGCCGCGCAAGGGGGGATCGTAATGAAAAACTGTTTTTT,CASSRARGDRNEKLFF
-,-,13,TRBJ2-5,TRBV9,TGTGCCAGCAGCGAGAGAGTCCAAGAGACCCAGTACTTC,CASSERVQETQYF
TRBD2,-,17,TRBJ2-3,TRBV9,TGTGCCAGCAGCGTAGGGCCCCTAGCGGTGAGCACAGATACGCAGTATTTT,CASSVGPLAVSTDTQYF
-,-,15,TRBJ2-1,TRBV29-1,TGCAGCGTTGAAGGTTTCAGCGGAAGCTACAATGAGCAGTTCTTC,CSVEGFSGSYNEQFF
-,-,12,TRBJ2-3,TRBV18,TGTGCCAGCTCACGGGATAGGGGTACGCAGTATTTT,CASSRDRGTQYF
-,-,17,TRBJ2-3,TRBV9,TGTGCCAGCAGCGTAGCTCAGTCCCCCGAGGGGCACGATACGCAGTATTTT,CASSVAQSPEGHDTQYF
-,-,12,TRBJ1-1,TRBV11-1,TGTGCCAGCAGCCTCGCAGCCACTGAAGCTTTCTTT,CASSLAATEAFF
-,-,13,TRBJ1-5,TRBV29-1,TGCAGCGCATGGGTCCTGGTAAATCAGCCCCAGCATTTT,CSAWVLVNQPQHF
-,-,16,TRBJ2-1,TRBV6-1,TGTGCCAGCAGTGAAGCAAGGGAGGATCCCTACAATGAGCAGTTCTTC,CASSEAREDPYNEQFF
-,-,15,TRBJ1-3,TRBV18,TGTGCCAGCTCACCAGCGGGAAGCTCTGGAAACACCATATATTTT,CASSPAGSSGNTIYF
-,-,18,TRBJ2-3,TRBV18,TGTGCCAGCCAAGACCAGGGTGGCCCACTATTCCGCGCAGATACGCAGTATTTT,CASQDQGGPLFRADTQYF
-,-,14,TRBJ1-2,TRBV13,TGTGCCAGCAGCTTAACTTCCAGTAACTATGGCTACACCTTC,CASSLTSSNYGYTF
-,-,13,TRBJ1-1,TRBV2,TGTGCCAGCAGTCCTTGGAGCTACGGTGAAGCTTTCTTT,CASSPWSYGEAFF
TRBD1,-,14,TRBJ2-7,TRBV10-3,TGTGCCATCAGGCCGGGACAGGGATCCTACGAGCAGTACTTC,CAIRPGQGSYEQYF
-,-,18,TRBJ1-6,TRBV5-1,TGCGCCAGCAGCTTGGAAGTGGTAGCGGGGGCTGGTAATTCACCCCTCCACTTT,CASSLEVVAGAGNSPLHF
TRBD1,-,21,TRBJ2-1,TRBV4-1,TGCGCCAGCAGCCAAGTTATCCGGGACAGGGGGCAACGGAGCTCCTACAATGAGCAGTTCTTC,CASSQVIRDRGQRSSYNEQFF
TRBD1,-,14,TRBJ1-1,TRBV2,TGTGCCAGCAGTGAAGAACAGGGGGACACTGAAGCTTTCTTT,CASSEEQGDTEAFF
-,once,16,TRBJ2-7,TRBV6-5,TGTGCCAGCAGTTATAGCTGGGGAGGTGAGCGGTACGAGCAGTACTTC,CASSYSWGGERYEQYF
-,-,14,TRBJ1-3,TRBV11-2,TGTGCCAGCAGCCGGCCGGGACCTGGAAACACCATATATTTT,CASSRPGPGNTIYF
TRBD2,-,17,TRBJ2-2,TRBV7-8,TGTGCCAGCAGATCCGGGACTAGCCATTCTAACACCGGGGAGCTGTTTTTT,CASRSGTSHSNTGELFF
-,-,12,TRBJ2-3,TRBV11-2,TGTGCCAGCAGCTTAGCCGCAGATACGCAGTATTTT,CASSLAADTQYF
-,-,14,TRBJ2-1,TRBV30,TGTGCCTGGAGGGAGGGAGGTATAAGTAATGAGCAGTTCTTC,CAWREGGISNEQFF
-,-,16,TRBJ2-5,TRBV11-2,TGTGCCAGCAGCCAACCGACGAGGATTGGCCAAGAGACCCAGTACTTC,CASSQPTRIGQETQYF
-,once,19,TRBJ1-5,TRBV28,TGTGCCAGCAGTCTCCGGGACTTCATCTCCACCTATAGCAATCAGCCCCAGCATTTT,CASSLRDFISTYSNQPQHF
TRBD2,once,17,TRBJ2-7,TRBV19,TGTGCCAGTAGTGGCGACCTTAGCGGGGAATTCACCTACGAGCAGTACTTC,CASSGDLSGEFTYEQYF
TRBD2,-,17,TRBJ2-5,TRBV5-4,TGTGCCAGCAGCCCCCCGGGACTAGCGGGGGGACAAGAGACCCAGTACTTC,CASSPPGLAGGQETQYF
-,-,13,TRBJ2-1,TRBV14,TGTGCCAGCAGCCCCCAGATCTTCAATGAGCAGTTCTTC,CASSPQIFNEQFF
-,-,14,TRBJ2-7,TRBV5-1,TGCGCCAGCAGCTTGGGGGTCACAGGGTTCGAGCAGTACTTC,CASSLGVTGFEQYF
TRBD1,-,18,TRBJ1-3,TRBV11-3,TGTGCCAGCAGCTTGGACAGGGGGTCGAGCCCCTCTGGAAACACCATATATTTT,CASSLDRGSSPSGNTIYF
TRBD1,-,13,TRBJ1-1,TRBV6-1,TGTGCCATAACAGGGGGCACGGACACTGAAGCTTTCTTT,CAITGGTDTEAFF
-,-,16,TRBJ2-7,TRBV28,TGTGCCAGCAGTTTAAGCCCCCGACCAGGACTATACGAGCAGTACTTC,CASSLSPRPGLYEQYF
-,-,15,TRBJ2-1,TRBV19,TGTGCCAGTAGTATGAGTAGGCAGGACGGAAATGAGCAGTTCTTC,CASSMSRQDGNEQFF
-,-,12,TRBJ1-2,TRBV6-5,TGTGCCAGCAGTTACCCGGGGTATGGCTACACCTTC,CASSYPGYGYTF
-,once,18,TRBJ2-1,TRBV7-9,TGTGCCAGCAGCCCCCACTTGACTACTTTTTCCTCCTACAATGAGCAGTTCTTC,CASSPHLTTFSSYNEQFF
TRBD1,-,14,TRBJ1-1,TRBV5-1,TGCGCCAGCAGCCTGGACAGGGGGCAAACTGAAGCTTTCTTT,CASSLDRGQTEAFF
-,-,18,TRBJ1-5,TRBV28,TGTGCCAGCAGTCTGCCGGGCCCCGTAGTTATAATCAATCAGCCCCAGCATTTT,CASSLPGPVVIINQPQHF
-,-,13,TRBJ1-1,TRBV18,TGTGCCAGCTCACCACAAAAAGACACTGAAGCTTTCTTT,CASSPQKDTEAFF
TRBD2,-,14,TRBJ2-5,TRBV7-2,TGTGCCAGCAGCCTTAGCGGGAGTAGGAAGACCCAGTACTTC,CASSLSGSRKTQYF